Shown below are 15 T cell receptor beta chains from a single sample sequenced in a study of blood T cell repertoires in COVID-19. The assay was immunoSEQ multiplex PCR, and TCRdb's table has in-frame clones only and misses some. The table includes approximately 500,000 clones, 70% to 90% detected once. Sequencing was carried out using peripheral blood. The receptor source for this set is a human donor in a cohort sampled during active COVID-19.

The V and J genes are TRBV28 and TRBJ2-3, with TRBD2 identical over 7 bases. The CDR3 totals 11 residues. Germline trimming cut 8 bases from V and 6 bases from J; bases unmatched to any gene: 2. The germline V gene encodes CDR1 MDHEN and CDR2 SYDVKM. The CDR3, as DNA: TGTGCCAGCCGGGGGGAGGATACGCAGTATTTT. Its protein is CASRGEDTQYF.

V is TRBV27 and J is TRBJ1-6, with TRBD1 identical over 9 bases. This CDR3 region has 15 residues. The trim removed 6 bases at V and 6 bases at J, leaving 6 bases unmatched. The germline V gene has CDR1 MNHEY and CDR2 SMNVEV (reference sequence). The CDR3 spells CASSLDRGPNSPLHF. The CDR3 coding sequence is TGTGCCAGCAGCTTGGACAGGGGCCCTAATTCACCCCTCCACTTT.

The chain links TRBV12-3 or TRBV12-4 to TRBJ2-1; tentatively, D is TRBD1 (6 bases). V gave up 4 bases and J gave up 6 bases, with 10 bases separating them. The length of the CDR3 is 13 residues. The CDR3 sequence: CASSSGQTNEQFF. CDR3 nucleotide sequence: TGTGCCAGCAGTTCGGGACAAACCAATGAGCAGTTCTTC.

This clone was seen just once. The V call is TRBV5-1, the J call TRBJ2-5; the match to TRBD2 covers 10 bases. Losses at the gene ends were 4 bases for V and 2 bases for J; bases not matched to a gene: 5. Germline CDR1 is SGHRS and CDR2 is YFSETQ. This CDR3 has 15 residues. This CDR3 is CASSPLTSGQETQYF. In nucleotides, the CDR3 is TGCGCCAGCAGCCCACTGACTAGCGGGCAAGAGACCCAGTACTTC.

This clone appeared a single time. The rearrangement uses TRBV14 and TRBJ2-7, with 10 bases lining up with TRBD1. The CDR3 length is 20 residues. Germline V gives CDR1 SGHDN, CDR2 FVKESK. V trimming: 1 base; J trimming: 5 bases; junction bases outside the gene matches: 20. CDR3 loop: CASSQVPSRKGQGILDEQYF. CDR3 sequence (DNA): TGTGCCAGCAGCCAAGTCCCGTCCCGGAAGGGACAGGGGATTTTAGACGAGCAGTACTTC.

This sequence joins TRBV19 and TRBJ1-4; 9 positions match TRBD1. V shed 8 bases and J 5 bases; nucleotides not matched to a gene: 3. CDR3 size: 13 residues. The V gene's germline CDR1 is LNHDA and CDR2 SQIVND (reference sequence). CDR3 sequence (DNA): TGTGCCAGTCGTGGACAGGGGAATGAAAAACTGTTTTTT. Translation gives CASRGQGNEKLFF. Using reference TRBV19 and TRBJ1-4 for the parts outside the CDR3, the full variable domain is DGGITQSPKYLFRKEGQNVTLSCEQNLNHDAMYWYRQDPGQGLRLIYYSQIVNDFQKGDIAEGYSVSREKKESFPLTVTSAQKNPTAFYLCASRGQGNEKLFFGSGTQLSVL.

The chain uses TRBV5-6 and TRBJ2-7; a weak D match, TRBD1 (5 bases). Germline values: CDR1 SGHDT, CDR2 YYEEEE. V gave up 4 bases and J gave up 0 bases, with 8 bases separating them. The CDR3 has 13 residues. CDR3 loop: CASSTGSSYEQYF. DNA for the CDR3: TGTGCCAGCAGCACAGGATCCTCCTACGAGCAGTACTTC.

The chain recombines TRBV24-1 with TRBJ2-7; TRBD2 is a possible D gene (5 bases). Deletions cut 11 bases from V and 0 bases from J, with 10 bases between. In germline, CDR1 is KGHDR, CDR2 SFDVKD. The CDR3 has 12 residues. The CDR3 DNA follows: TGTGCCAGTAGCGACTTCTCCTACGAGCAGTACTTC. Its protein is CASSDFSYEQYF.

This sequence joins TRBV28 and TRBJ1-4; D unclear. This CDR3 spans 14 amino acids. Germline lookup yields CDR1 MDHEN and CDR2 SYDVKM. V lost 5 bases and J 4 bases, leaving 11 bases between the germline ends. CDR3 in amino acids: CASSRRSNNEKLFF. CDR3 nucleotides: TGTGCCAGCAGTCGGAGGTCTAATAATGAAAAACTGTTTTTT.

The chain uses TRBV28 and TRBJ2-3; 10 bases are a match to TRBD2. Per the germline V gene, CDR1 is MDHEN and CDR2 is SYDVKM. The CDR3 contains 18 residues. The V and J ends lost 5 bases and 0 bases, in that order; junction bases with no gene match: 11. Here the CDR3 reads CASSTAGTSAPSTDTQYF. CDR3 DNA sequence: TGTGCCAGCAGTACCGCCGGGACTAGCGCGCCGAGCACAGATACGCAGTATTTT.

The sample holds a few counts of this clone. The rearrangement links TRBV27 to TRBJ2-5, with TRBD1 identical over 7 bases. Germline V gene sequence: CDR1 MNHEY, CDR2 SMNVEV (reference sequence). CDR3 length: 13 residues. The V segment lost 5 bases and the J segment 4 bases; nucleotides outside the gene matches: 4. This CDR3 is CASSPEGAETQYF. The DNA for the CDR3 is TGTGCCAGCAGTCCCGAGGGGGCAGAGACCCAGTACTTC.

The V gene is TRBV18, the J gene TRBJ1-1; D gene uncertain. Trimming took off 4 bases at V and 6 bases at J, with 15 bases between the two ends. The germline V gene has CDR1 KGHSH and CDR2 LQKENI. The CDR3 is made up of 14 amino acids. This chain's CDR3 is CASSRATDFAEAFF. CDR3 nucleotide sequence: TGTGCCAGCTCACGGGCCACGGACTTCGCTGAAGCTTTCTTT.

This clone was counted a single time. The V call is TRBV5-1, the J call TRBJ2-1; TRBD2 matches 15 bases. V dropped 3 bases and J dropped 8; count of bases not matched to a gene: 9. The CDR3 sequence is 17 residues long. The germline V gene encodes CDR1 SGHRS and CDR2 YFSETQ. CDR3 region: CASSSGLAGGLRDEQFF. CDR3 coding DNA: TGCGCCAGCAGCTCGGGACTAGCGGGGGGCCTAAGGGATGAGCAGTTCTTC.

This clone was seen a single time. CDR3 region: CASSGLAGEVQFF. For the CDR3, the DNA is TGTGCCAGCAGTGGTTTAGCGGGAGAGGTTCAGTTCTTC. The J gene is TRBJ2-1, the V gene TRBV6-2 or TRBV6-3; TRBD2 matches 9 bases. The CDR3 has 13 residues. Germline-derived CDR1 and CDR2 are MNHEY and SVGEGT. Trimming removed 5 bases from V and 13 bases from J; junction bases left unmatched: 9.

This chain links TRBV9 with TRBJ1-3; maybe TRBD1 (6 bases). This CDR3 is built from 20 residues. The germline gives CDR1 SGDLS, CDR2 YYNGEE. The V gene lost 6 bases and the J gene lost 0 bases, with 28 bases spanning the gap. The CDR3 DNA is TGTGCCAGCACCGAGGGGGTGATTTGGGCAACCAGAGACTCTGGAAACACCATATATTTT. Translating it yields CASTEGVIWATRDSGNTIYF.